These T cell receptor beta chains were read from a single sample in a study of CD8 T cells in ankylosing spondylitis. TCRdb independently ran MiXCR on the 5' RACE reads; one entry per CDR3 protein. The data show 200,000 to 250,000 distinct CDR3 sequences, 9.5% to 12% seen once. The sample taken for sequencing was blood, either unsorted or a sorted T cell fraction (not recorded which). Receptors were obtained from a male donor with ankylosing spondylitis or in good health (not recorded which). Both conserved end residues are part of each CDR3. D genes are given only for firm matches. Clone size is shown for a subset of rows, as once, few, many or a class of expanded clone.

d_gene	abundance	v_gene	j_gene	CDR3nt	CDR3aa
TRBD2	many	TRBV29-1	TRBJ2-1	TGCAGCGTCGGGACTAGCGGGAGTAAGGAGCAGTTCTTC	CSVGTSGSKEQFF
-	many	TRBV6-6	TRBJ2-5	TGTGCCAGCAGTTACGAGCAGCGGCAAGAGACCCAGTACTTC	CASSYEQRQETQYF
-	many	TRBV28	TRBJ1-1	TGTGCCAGCAGTCGAGCATGGGACAAGAACACTGAAGCTTTCTTT	CASSRAWDKNTEAFF
TRBD1	many	TRBV5-8	TRBJ1-1	TGTGCCAGCAGCTTGACAGGGGAAGGTTACACTGAAGCTTTCTTT	CASSLTGEGYTEAFF
-	few	TRBV7-9	TRBJ2-5	TGTGCCAGCAGCTTAGCGTCTAGCTATGGAGAGACCCAGTACTTC	CASSLASSYGETQYF
-	few	TRBV11-1	TRBJ1-1	TGTGCCAGCAGCTTAGTGTATGGTGTGGGACAAATGAACACTGAAGCTTTCTTT	CASSLVYGVGQMNTEAFF
TRBD1	many	TRBV5-5	TRBJ2-1	TGTGCCAGCAGCGCCGCCCCCGGGACAGGTTCCTACAATGAGCAGTTCTTC	CASSAAPGTGSYNEQFF
TRBD2	many	TRBV20-1	TRBJ2-3	TGCAGTGCTAGTACAGCGGGGGGCACAGATACGCAGTATTTT	CSASTAGGTDTQYF
TRBD2	many	TRBV7-2	TRBJ2-2	TGTGCCAGCAGCCGCACCTTCGGCGGGAGGGCCGAGAACACCGGGGAGCTGTTTTTT	CASSRTFGGRAENTGELFF
-	many	TRBV9	TRBJ2-1	TGTGCCAGCGAGGGGGGGACAGGAGGGAATGAGCAGTTCTTC	CASEGGTGGNEQFF
-	-	TRBV7-2	TRBJ2-1	TGTGCCAGCAGCTACCTTCACCCCAATGAGCAGTTCTTC	CASSYLHPNEQFF
TRBD2	many	TRBV10-3	TRBJ2-7	TGTGCCATCAGTGGGGGGGGGTACGAGCAGTACTTC	CAISGGGYEQYF
-	many	TRBV10-2	TRBJ1-5	TGCGCCACATGGGAGAACAGGGGCAATCAGCCCCAGCATTTT	CATWENRGNQPQHF
TRBD1	many	TRBV7-3	TRBJ2-2	TGTGCCAGCAGCTTCGGGACAGGGGTCAACGGGGAGCTGTTTTTT	CASSFGTGVNGELFF
TRBD2	many	TRBV29-1	TRBJ2-1	TGCAGCGTCTCCGGGGGGACTAGCGGTTACAATGAGCAGTTCTTC	CSVSGGTSGYNEQFF
TRBD2	-	TRBV7-9	TRBJ2-3	TGTGCCAGCAGCTTACCAAGCGGGGGACCTAGCACAGATACGCAGTATTTT	CASSLPSGGPSTDTQYF
TRBD1	many	TRBV12-3/TRBV12-4	TRBJ2-1	TGTGCCAGCAGCCGGGGACAGGGTGTGGTGAATGAGCAGTTCTTC	CASSRGQGVVNEQFF
TRBD1	many	TRBV9	TRBJ2-1	TGTGCCAGCAGCGTAGCTGACAGGGGGCGCGATGAGCAGTTCTTC	CASSVADRGRDEQFF
-	many	TRBV5-1	TRBJ2-1	TGCGCCAGCCGCGGACTTTCGTACAATGAGCAGTTCTTC	CASRGLSYNEQFF
-	many	TRBV20-1	TRBJ2-1	TGCAGTGCTAGAGTTGGGAGTCAGGAGTTCTTC	CSARVGSQEFF
TRBD2	many	TRBV29-1	TRBJ2-7	TGCAGCGTGGGGGGGATCGGGGAGCAGTACTTC	CSVGGIGEQYF
-	many	TRBV20-1	TRBJ2-1	TGCAGTGCTAGAGACCTTAGATGGGGGATGAGTGAGCAGTTCTTC	CSARDLRWGMSEQFF
TRBD2	many	TRBV15	TRBJ2-7	TGTGCCACCAGCAGTGGACTAGCGATTTACGAGCAGTACTTC	CATSSGLAIYEQYF
-	few	TRBV7-9	TRBJ2-3	TGTGCCAGCAGCCGCCTGGGGGTCACAGATACGCAGTATTTT	CASSRLGVTDTQYF
-	few	TRBV6-1	TRBJ1-5	TGTGCCAGCAGCTCAAGGGGCTATAGCAATCAGCCCCAGCATTTT	CASSSRGYSNQPQHF
-	many	TRBV5-1	TRBJ2-3	TGCGCCAGCAGCGACCCTTCAACATCGGGCTTGGGTACGCAGTATTTT	CASSDPSTSGLGTQYF
-	many	TRBV5-1	TRBJ2-3	TGCGCCAGCAGCTCAGAGGGTTTAGGGCAGGATACGCAGTATTTT	CASSSEGLGQDTQYF
-	many	TRBV5-1	TRBJ2-2	TGCGCCAGCAGCTTCGGAGCCGACGGGGAGCTGTTTTTT	CASSFGADGELFF
-	-	TRBV5-1	TRBJ2-1	TGCGCCAGCAGCTTGGGCGGCCTCACGACCGATGAGCAGTTCTTC	CASSLGGLTTDEQFF
-	many	TRBV5-1	TRBJ2-1	TGCGCCAGCAGCTCGGAGGGACGGACGTTAGATGAGCAGTTCTTC	CASSSEGRTLDEQFF
-	many	TRBV20-1	TRBJ2-3	TGCAGTGCTAGGGAACTCGGGAGCGTGGGGACAGATACGCAGTATTTT	CSARELGSVGTDTQYF
-	many	TRBV5-1	TRBJ1-1	TGCGCCAGCAGCTTGTTCATGAACACTGAAGCTTTCTTT	CASSLFMNTEAFF
TRBD2	-	TRBV2	TRBJ2-1	TGTGCCAGCTTCGCTAGCGGGAGGGCCTCCTACAATGAGCAGTTCTTC	CASFASGRASYNEQFF
-	many	TRBV20-1	TRBJ1-1	TGCAGTGCTAGAGATCAAGGGCGTTGGACTGAAGCTTTCTTT	CSARDQGRWTEAFF
-	many	TRBV9	TRBJ2-4	TGTGCCAGCAGCCCAGGACTGCAAATGAACATTCAGTACTTC	CASSPGLQMNIQYF
TRBD2	-	TRBV11-1	TRBJ2-7	TGTGTCAGCAGCCTCGGGGGGGACTCCTACGAGCAGTACTTC	CVSSLGGDSYEQYF
-	few	TRBV6-2/TRBV6-3	TRBJ2-2	TGTGCCCTGGGGAGCAGCTACACCGGGGAGCTGTTTTTT	CALGSSYTGELFF
-	many	TRBV5-1	TRBJ1-1	TGCGCCAGCAGCTCAAGAATCGGAGGAGAGATGAACACTGAAGCTTTCTTT	CASSSRIGGEMNTEAFF
-	few	TRBV27	TRBJ2-1	TGTGCCAGCAACAGTTTAACCCCCGAACATGAGCAGTTCTTC	CASNSLTPEHEQFF
-	many	TRBV7-3	TRBJ2-3	TGTGCCAGCAGCTTCACAAGTGGAGATACGCAGTATTTT	CASSFTSGDTQYF
-	many	TRBV7-2	TRBJ2-1	TGTGCCAGCAGCTTGGTGAGCGAAACCTACAATGAGCAGTTCTTC	CASSLVSETYNEQFF
-	many	TRBV15	TRBJ2-6	TGTGCCACCAGCTCCGACTCTTACTCTGGGGCCAACGTCCTGACTTTC	CATSSDSYSGANVLTF
TRBD1	many	TRBV20-1	TRBJ2-3	TGCAGTGCTAGAGACGCGACAGGGTCAGGAGATACGCAGTATTTT	CSARDATGSGDTQYF
-	-	TRBV29-1	TRBJ2-2	TGCAGCGTTCCCTCTCACACCGGGGAGCTGTTTTTT	CSVPSHTGELFF
-	-	TRBV29-1	TRBJ1-3	TGCAGCGTCCTTTGGGGATTTGGAAACACCATATATTTT	CSVLWGFGNTIYF
TRBD2	many	TRBV5-1	TRBJ2-7	TGCGCCAGCAGCTCGGGAGTAAATGGACTAGCGGGGTCCGAGCAGTACTTC	CASSSGVNGLAGSEQYF
-	many	TRBV5-1	TRBJ1-2	TGCGCCAGCAGCCCCGGAGTGGGGGTAACATATTCCGGCTACACCTTC	CASSPGVGVTYSGYTF
-	-	TRBV10-3	TRBJ1-1	TGTGCCATCAGGGAGACAGGCTCAGCTTTCTTT	CAIRETGSAFF
-	many	TRBV3-1	TRBJ2-5	TGTGCCAGCAGCCAGGGGGCCAATTACCAAGAGACCCAGTACTTC	CASSQGANYQETQYF
-	many	TRBV12-3/TRBV12-4	TRBJ2-1	TGTGCCAGCGGTACCCCCGACGGATACAATGAGCAGTTCTTC	CASGTPDGYNEQFF
-	few	TRBV3-1	TRBJ2-7	TGTGCCAGCAGCCAAGATTACGGCGAGCAGTACTTC	CASSQDYGEQYF